This TCR beta chain was identified during a study of T cell responses to AZD1222 COVID-19 vaccine. About the study: Second doses that came at about 4 or about 12 weeks were put together.

The study, taken as a whole, reports: Only after the peak T cell response were repertoires sampled. There were mostly white British donors and more females than males, and clonal diversity was possibly underestimated.

About this clone: Its antigen is unknown.

Measured with immunoSEQ multiplex PCR; TCRdb has only the in-frame clones, and not every one. The repertoire holds about 100,000 clones, with about nine tenths as singletons. The CDR3 spans 17 residues. V was trimmed by 4 bases and J by 0 bases, leaving 19 bases between them. CDR1 is SGHTA, CDR2 FQGNSA, per germline. The sequenced sample was peripheral blood, obtained on day 0 of AZD1222 vaccination. The chain links TRBV7-2 to TRBJ2-7, with a possible D match to TRBD2 (6 bases). The sequence was collected from an adult in good health. CDR3 nucleotides: TGTGCCAGCAGCTCCCACCCTATCGCGGGGAGCTCCTACGAGCAGTACTTC. It yields the protein CASSSHPIAGSSYEQYF. Based on the CDR3 plus reference TRBV7-2 and TRBJ2-7, the full variable domain is GAGVSQSPSNKVTEKGKDVELRCDPISGHTALYWYRQSLGQGLEFLIYFQGNSAPDKSGLPSDRFSAERTGGSVSTLTIQRTQQEDSAVYLCASSSHPIAGSSYEQYFGPGTRLTVT.